Included here is one TCR beta chain sequence, with context. The antigen is unknown. Sequence at one end of the junction differs from germline and may be a read error. Germline V lookup: CDR1 LGHNA, CDR2 YNFKEQ. The CDR3 extends over 16 amino acids. Sample-barcoded 5' priming and a J-beta primer mix drove a second PCR of roughly 7 to 11 cycles. A single record per CDR3 protein comes from TCRdb applying MiXCR to the 5' RACE reads. The sample yields 650,000 to 1,000,000 distinct CDR3 sequences, about 45% seen once. The data derive from a study of blood T cells in healthy people across ages. Whole-study results and caveats: Not knowing donor CMV status may have confounded expanded clonotype changes.

The chain uses TRBV4-2 and TRBJ2-7; 7 nucleotides agree with TRBD2. The clonotype originates from a man aged 80 or over in good health. Sequencing was done on a sample of blood. The CDR3, as DNA: TGTGCCAGCAGCCAAGATCTGGCTAGCGGCTCCCACGAGCAGTACTTC. This gives the protein CASSQDLASGSHEQYF.